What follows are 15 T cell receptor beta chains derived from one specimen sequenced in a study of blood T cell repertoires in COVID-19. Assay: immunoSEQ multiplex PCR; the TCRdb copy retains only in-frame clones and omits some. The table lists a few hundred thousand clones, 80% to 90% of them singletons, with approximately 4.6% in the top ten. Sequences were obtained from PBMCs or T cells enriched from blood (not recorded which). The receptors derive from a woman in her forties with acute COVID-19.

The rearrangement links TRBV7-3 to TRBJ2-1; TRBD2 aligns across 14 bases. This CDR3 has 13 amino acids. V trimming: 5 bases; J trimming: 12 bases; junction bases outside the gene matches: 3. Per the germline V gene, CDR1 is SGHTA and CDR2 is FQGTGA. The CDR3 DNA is TGTGCCAGCAGCGCTGGACTAGCGGGAGGGCAGTTCTTC. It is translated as CASSAGLAGGQFF. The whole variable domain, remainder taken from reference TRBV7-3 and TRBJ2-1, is GAGVSQTPSNKVTEKGKYVELRCDPISGHTALYWYRQSLGQGPEFLIYFQGTGAADDSGLPNDRFFAVRPEGSVSTLKIQRTERGDSAVYLCASSAGLAGGQFFGPGTRLTVL.

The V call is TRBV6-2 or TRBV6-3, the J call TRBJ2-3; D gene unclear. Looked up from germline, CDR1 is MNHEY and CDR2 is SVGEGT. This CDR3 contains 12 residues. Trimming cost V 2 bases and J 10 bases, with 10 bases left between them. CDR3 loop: CASSYRPEPQYF. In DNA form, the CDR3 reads TGTGCCAGCAGTTACCGCCCCGAGCCGCAGTATTTT.

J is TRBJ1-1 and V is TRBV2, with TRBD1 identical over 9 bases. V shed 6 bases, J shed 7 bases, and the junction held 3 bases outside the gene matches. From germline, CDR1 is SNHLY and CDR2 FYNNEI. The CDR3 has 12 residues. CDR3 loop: CASRNRGLEAFF. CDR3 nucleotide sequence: TGTGCCAGCAGGAACAGGGGGCTTGAAGCTTTCTTT.

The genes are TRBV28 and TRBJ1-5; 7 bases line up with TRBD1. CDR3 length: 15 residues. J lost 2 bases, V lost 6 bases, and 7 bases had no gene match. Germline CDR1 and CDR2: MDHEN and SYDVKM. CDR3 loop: CASSDRVQGNQPQHF. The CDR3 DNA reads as TGTGCCAGCAGCGACAGGGTCCAAGGCAATCAGCCCCAGCATTTT.

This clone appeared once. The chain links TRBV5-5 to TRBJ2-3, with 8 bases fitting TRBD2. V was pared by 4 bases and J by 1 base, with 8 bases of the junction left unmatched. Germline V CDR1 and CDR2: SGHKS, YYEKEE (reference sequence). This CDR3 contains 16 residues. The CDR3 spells CASSPPGLGRTDTQYF. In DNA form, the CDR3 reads TGTGCCAGCAGCCCACCGGGACTAGGGCGCACAGATACGCAGTATTTT.

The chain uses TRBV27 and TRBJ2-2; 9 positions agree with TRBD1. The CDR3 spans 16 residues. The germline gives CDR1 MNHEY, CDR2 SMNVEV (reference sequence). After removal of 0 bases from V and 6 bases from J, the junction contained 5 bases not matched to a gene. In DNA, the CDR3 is TGTGCCAGCAGTTTATCTTTGGGACAGGGATCCGGGGAGCTGTTTTTT. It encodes CASSLSLGQGSGELFF.

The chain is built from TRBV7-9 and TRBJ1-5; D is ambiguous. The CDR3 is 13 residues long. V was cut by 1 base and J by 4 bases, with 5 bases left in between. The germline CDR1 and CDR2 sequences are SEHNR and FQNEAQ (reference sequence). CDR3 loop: CASSLGQNQPQHF. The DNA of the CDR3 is TGTGCCAGCAGCTTAGGGCAGAATCAGCCCCAGCATTTT.

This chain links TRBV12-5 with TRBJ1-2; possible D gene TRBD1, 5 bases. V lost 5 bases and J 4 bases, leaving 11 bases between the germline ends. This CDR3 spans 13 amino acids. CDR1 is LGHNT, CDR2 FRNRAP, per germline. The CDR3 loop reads CASGNQTVYGYTF. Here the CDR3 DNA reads TGTGCTAGTGGTAATCAGACAGTCTATGGCTACACCTTC.

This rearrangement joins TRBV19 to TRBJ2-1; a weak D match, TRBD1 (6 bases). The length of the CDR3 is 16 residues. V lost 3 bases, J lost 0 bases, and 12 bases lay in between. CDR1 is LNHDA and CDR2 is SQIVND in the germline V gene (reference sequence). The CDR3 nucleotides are TGTGCCAGTAGTATTCAGGGGATTGGCTCCTACAATGAGCAGTTCTTC. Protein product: CASSIQGIGSYNEQFF.

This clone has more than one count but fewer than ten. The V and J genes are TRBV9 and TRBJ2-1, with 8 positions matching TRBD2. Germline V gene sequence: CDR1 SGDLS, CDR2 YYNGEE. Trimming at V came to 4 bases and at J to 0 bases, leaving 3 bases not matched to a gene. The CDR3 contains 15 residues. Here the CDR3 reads CASSSGGFSYNEQFF. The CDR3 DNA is TGTGCCAGCAGCTCGGGGGGGTTCTCCTACAATGAGCAGTTCTTC.

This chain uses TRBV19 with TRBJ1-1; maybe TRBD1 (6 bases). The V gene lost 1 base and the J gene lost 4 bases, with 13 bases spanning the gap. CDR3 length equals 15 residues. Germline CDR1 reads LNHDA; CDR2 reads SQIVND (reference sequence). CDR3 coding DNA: TGTGCCAGTAGTATAGGTCGGCAGGGGCCCACTGAAGCTTTCTTT. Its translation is CASSIGRQGPTEAFF.

The CDR3 bases are TGTGCCAGCAGGACCGGGACAGGACCCTTGAACACTGAAGCTTTCTTT. Translating gives CASRTGTGPLNTEAFF. The rearrangement joins TRBV7-3 to TRBJ1-1; TRBD1 matches at 8 bases. The CDR3 contains 16 residues. Looked up from germline, CDR1 is SGHTA and CDR2 is FQGTGA. The ends lost 6 bases at V and 0 bases at J; junction bases unmatched: 9.

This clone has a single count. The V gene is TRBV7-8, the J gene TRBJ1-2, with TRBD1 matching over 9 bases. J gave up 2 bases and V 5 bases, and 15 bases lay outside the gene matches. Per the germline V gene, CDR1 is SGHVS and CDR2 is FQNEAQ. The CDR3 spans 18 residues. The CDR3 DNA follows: TGTGCCAGCAGCACCAAAAGGGGACAGGGTAATGGAAACTATGGCTACACCTTC. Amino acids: CASSTKRGQGNGNYGYTF.

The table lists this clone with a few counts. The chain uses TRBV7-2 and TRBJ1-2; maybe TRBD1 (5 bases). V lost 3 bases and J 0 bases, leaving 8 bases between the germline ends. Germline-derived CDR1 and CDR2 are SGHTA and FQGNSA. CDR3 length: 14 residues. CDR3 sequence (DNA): TGTGCCAGCAGCTTCGACAGTGCTAACTATGGCTACACCTTC. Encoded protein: CASSFDSANYGYTF.

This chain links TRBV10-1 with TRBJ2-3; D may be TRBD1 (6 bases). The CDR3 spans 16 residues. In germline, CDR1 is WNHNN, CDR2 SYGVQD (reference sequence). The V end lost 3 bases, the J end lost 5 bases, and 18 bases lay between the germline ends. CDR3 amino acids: CASSDPRLGARDTQYF. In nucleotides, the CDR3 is TGCGCCAGCAGTGACCCTCGTCTGGGGGCGCGAGATACGCAGTATTTT.